This T cell receptor (beta chain) was retrieved from a study of identical twins. The CDR3 has 13 amino acids. The V gene lost 1 base and the J gene lost 3 bases, with 7 bases spanning the gap. Germline V gene sequence: CDR1 KGHSH, CDR2 LQKENI. TCRdb ran MiXCR on the 5' RACE reads and lists one entry per CDR3 protein. In the table there are 450,000 to 600,000 distinct CDR3 sequences, about 20% of which are singletons. This clonotype was counted a few times. These data were also filed under a second study, of yellow fever vaccine responses in identical twins.

The chain couples TRBV18 to TRBJ2-7; D not resolved. This receptor was taken from a woman aged 18-29 years in good health. The sequenced sample was CD4+ T cells sorted from blood. The CDR3 nucleotides read TGTGCCAGCTCACCACTTAGAGGCTACGAGCAGTACTTC. It encodes CASSPLRGYEQYF.